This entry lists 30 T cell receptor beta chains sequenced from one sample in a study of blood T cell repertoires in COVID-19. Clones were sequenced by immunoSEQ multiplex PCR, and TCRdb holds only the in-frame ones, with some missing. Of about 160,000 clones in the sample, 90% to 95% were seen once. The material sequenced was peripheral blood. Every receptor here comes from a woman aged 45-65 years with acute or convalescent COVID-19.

CDR3 in DNA: TGTGCCTCGGCCTGGCTAGCACAGAATGAGCAGTTCTTC. This sequence encodes CASAWLAQNEQFF. The chain has TRBV11-2 and TRBJ2-1, with D perhaps TRBD2 (5 bases). Germline-derived CDR1 and CDR2 are SGHAT and FQNNGV. Trimming shortened V by 11 bases and J by 7 bases, and 18 bases separated the two germline ends. The CDR3 has 13 residues.

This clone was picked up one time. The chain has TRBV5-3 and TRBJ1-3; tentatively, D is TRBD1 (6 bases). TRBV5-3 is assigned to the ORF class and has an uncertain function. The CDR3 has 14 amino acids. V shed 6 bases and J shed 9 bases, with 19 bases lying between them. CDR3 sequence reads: CARIGQRLGRTIYF. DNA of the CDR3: TGTGCCAGAATAGGACAGAGGCTCGGTCGCACCATATATTTT.

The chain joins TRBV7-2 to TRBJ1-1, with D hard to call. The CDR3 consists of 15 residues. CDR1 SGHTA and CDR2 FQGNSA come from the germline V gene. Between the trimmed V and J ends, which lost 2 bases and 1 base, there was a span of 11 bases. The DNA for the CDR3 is TGTGCCAGCAGCTTAATAGCCCTAACGAACACTGAAGCTTTCTTT. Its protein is CASSLIALTNTEAFF. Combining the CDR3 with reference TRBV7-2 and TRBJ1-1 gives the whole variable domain GAGVSQSPSNKVTEKGKDVELRCDPISGHTALYWYRQSLGQGLEFLIYFQGNSAPDKSGLPSDRFSAERTGGSVSTLTIQRTQQEDSAVYLCASSLIALTNTEAFFGQGTRLTVV.

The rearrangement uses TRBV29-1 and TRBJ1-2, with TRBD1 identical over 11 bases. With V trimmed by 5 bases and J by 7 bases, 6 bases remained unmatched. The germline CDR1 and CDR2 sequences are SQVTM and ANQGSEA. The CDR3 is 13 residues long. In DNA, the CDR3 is TGCAGCGTTTGGGACAGGGGGGGATTTGGCTACACCTTC. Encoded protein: CSVWDRGGFGYTF.

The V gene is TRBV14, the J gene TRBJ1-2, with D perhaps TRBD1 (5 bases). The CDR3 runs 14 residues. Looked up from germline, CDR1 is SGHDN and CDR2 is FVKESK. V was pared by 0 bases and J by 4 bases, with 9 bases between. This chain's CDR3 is CASSQDSGFYGYTF. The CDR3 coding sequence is TGTGCCAGCAGCCAAGATTCAGGGTTCTATGGCTACACCTTC.

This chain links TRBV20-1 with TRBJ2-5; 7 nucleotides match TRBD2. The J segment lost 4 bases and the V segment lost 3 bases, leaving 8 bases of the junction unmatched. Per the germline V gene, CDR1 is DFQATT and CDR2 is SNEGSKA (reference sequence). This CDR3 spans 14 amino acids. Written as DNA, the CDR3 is TGCAGTGCTAGTAAACCTAGGGAGGGAGAGACCCAGTACTTC. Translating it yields CSASKPREGETQYF.

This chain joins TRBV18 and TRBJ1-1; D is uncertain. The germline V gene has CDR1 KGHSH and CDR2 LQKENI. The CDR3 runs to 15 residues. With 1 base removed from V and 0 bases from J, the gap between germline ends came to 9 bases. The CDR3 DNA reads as TGTGCCAGCTCACCACTGGAGATAATGAACACTGAAGCTTTCTTT. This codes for CASSPLEIMNTEAFF. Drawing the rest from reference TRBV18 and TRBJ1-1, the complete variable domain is NAGVMQNPRHLVRRRGQEARLRCSPMKGHSHVYWYRQLPEEGLKFMVYLQKENIIDESGMPKERFSAEFPKEGPSILRIQQVVRGDSAAYFCASSPLEIMNTEAFFGQGTRLTVV.

CDR3 nucleotides: TGTGCCAGCAGCCAACAGGGAGGTTTCTACGGCTACACCTTC. Protein: CASSQQGGFYGYTF. The genes are TRBV3-1 (or the pseudogene TRBV3-2) and TRBJ1-2; D is possibly TRBD1 (5 bases). Per the germline V gene, CDR1 is LGHDT and CDR2 is YNNKEL (reference sequence). This CDR3 spans 14 amino acids. Trimming left V 2 bases short and J 8 bases short, with 15 bases between.

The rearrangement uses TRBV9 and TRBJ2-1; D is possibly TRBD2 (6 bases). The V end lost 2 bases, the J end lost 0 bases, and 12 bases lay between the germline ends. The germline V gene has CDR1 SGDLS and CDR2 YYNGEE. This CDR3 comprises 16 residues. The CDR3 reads CASSVGGWSSYNEQFF. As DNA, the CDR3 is TGTGCCAGCAGCGTCGGGGGTTGGAGCTCCTACAATGAGCAGTTCTTC.

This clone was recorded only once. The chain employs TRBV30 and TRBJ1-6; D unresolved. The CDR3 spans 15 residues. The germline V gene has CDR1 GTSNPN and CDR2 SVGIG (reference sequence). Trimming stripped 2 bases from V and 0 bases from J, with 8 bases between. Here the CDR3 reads CAWSQLNSYNSPLHF. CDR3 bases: TGTGCCTGGAGTCAGTTAAACTCCTATAATTCACCCCTCCACTTT.

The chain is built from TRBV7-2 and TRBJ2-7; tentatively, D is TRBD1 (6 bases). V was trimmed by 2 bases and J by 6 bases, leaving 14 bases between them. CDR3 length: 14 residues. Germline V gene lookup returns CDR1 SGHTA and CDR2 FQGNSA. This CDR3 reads CASSLKDSAGEQYF. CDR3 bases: TGTGCCAGCAGCTTAAAGGACAGTGCCGGCGAGCAGTACTTC.

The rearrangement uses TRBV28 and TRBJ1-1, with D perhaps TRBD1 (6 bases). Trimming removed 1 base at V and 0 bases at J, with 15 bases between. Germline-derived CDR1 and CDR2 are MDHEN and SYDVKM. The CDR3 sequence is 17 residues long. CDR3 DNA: TGTGCCAGCAGTTTATCCCCCGGACAGTTGATGAACACTGAAGCTTTCTTT. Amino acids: CASSLSPGQLMNTEAFF.

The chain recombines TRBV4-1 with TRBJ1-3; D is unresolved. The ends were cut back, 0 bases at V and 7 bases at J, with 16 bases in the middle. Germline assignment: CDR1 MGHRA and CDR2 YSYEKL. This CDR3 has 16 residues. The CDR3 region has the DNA TGCGCCAGCAGCCAAGATAGGCAGCTCCCCAGGAACACCATATATTTT. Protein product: CASSQDRQLPRNTIYF.

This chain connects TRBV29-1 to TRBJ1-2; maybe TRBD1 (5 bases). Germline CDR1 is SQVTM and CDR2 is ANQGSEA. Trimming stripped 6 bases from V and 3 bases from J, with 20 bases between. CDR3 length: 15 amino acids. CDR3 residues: CSVLKGQGWDYGYTF. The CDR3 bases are TGCAGCGTCCTTAAAGGGCAGGGATGGGACTATGGCTACACCTTC.

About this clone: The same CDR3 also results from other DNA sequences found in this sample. The CDR3 nucleotides are TGTGCCAGCTCACCCGGACAGAACACTGAAGCTTTCTTT. This sequence encodes CASSPGQNTEAFF. The V and J genes are TRBV18 and TRBJ1-1; possibly TRBD1 for D (5 bases). Trimming cost V 3 bases and J 1 base, with 6 bases left between them. The CDR3 is made up of 13 amino acids. CDR1 and CDR2 (germline): KGHSH, LQKENI.

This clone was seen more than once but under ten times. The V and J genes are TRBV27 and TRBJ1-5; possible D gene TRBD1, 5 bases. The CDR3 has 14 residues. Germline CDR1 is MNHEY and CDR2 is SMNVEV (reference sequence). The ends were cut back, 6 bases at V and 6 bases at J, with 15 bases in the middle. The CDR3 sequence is CASSLVGGSQPQHF. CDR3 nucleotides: TGTGCCAGCAGCCTCGTGGGGGGTAGTCAGCCCCAGCATTTT.

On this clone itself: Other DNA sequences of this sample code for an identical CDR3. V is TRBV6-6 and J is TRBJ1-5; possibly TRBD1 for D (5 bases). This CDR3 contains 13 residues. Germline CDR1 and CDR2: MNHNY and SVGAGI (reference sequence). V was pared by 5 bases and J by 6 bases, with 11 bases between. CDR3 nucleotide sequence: TGTGCCAGCAGTCTAATTCAGGGTCAGCCCCAGCATTTT. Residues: CASSLIQGQPQHF.

The CDR3: CASSRQGSYNEQFF. CDR3 sequence (DNA): TGTGCCAGCAGCCGACAGGGTTCCTACAATGAGCAGTTCTTC. The chain couples TRBV5-6 to TRBJ2-1, with 7 bases that match TRBD1. J lost 1 base, V lost 4 bases, and 2 bases had no gene match. This CDR3 spans 14 amino acids. Germline assignment: CDR1 SGHDT and CDR2 YYEEEE.

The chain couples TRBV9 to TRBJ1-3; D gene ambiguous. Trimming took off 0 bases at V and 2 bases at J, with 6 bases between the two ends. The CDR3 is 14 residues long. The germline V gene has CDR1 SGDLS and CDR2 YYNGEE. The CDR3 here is CASSVEVAGNTIYF. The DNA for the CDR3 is TGTGCCAGCAGCGTAGAAGTAGCTGGAAACACCATATATTTT. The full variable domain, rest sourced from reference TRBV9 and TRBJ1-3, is DSGVTQTPKHLITATGQRVTLRCSPRSGDLSVYWYQQSLDQGLQFLIQYYNGEERAKGNILERFSAQQFPDLHSELNLSSLELGDSALYFCASSVEVAGNTIYFGEGSWLTVV.

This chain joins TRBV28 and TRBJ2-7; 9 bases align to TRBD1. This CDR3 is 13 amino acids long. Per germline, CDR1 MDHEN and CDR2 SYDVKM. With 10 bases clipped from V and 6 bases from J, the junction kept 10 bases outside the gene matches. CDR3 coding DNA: TGTGCCACAAACAGGGGGCGCTTTCTCGAGCAGTACTTC. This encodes CATNRGRFLEQYF.

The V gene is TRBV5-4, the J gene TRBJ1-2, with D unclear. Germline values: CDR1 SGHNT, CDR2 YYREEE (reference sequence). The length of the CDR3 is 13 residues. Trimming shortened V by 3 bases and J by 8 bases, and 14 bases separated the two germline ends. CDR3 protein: CASSSASSRGYTF. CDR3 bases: TGTGCCAGCAGCTCCGCCTCATCCAGAGGCTACACCTTC.

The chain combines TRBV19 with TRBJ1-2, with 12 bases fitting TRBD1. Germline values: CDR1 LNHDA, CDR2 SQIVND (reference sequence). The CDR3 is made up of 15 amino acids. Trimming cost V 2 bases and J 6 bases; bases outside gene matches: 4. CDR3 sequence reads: CASSIIGTGGNGYTF. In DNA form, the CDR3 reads TGTGCCAGTAGTATAATCGGGACAGGGGGCAATGGCTACACCTTC.

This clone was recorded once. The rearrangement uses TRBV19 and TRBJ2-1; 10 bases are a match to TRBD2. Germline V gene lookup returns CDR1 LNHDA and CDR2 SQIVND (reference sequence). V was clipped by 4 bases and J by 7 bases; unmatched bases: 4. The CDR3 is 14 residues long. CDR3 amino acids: CASSTSGRANEQFF. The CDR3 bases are TGTGCCAGTAGTACCAGCGGGAGGGCGAATGAGCAGTTCTTC.

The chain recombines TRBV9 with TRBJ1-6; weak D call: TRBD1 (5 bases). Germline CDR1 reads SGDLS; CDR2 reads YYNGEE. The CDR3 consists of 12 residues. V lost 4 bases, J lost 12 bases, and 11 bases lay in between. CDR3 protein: CASSPAGGPLHF. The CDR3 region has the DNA TGTGCCAGCAGCCCCGCCGGGGGACCCCTCCACTTT.

CDR3 loop: CASSHTRGWGYNEQFF. CDR3 DNA: TGTGCCAGCAGCCATACTCGGGGGTGGGGTTACAATGAGCAGTTCTTC. The gene calls are TRBV14 and TRBJ2-1, with D perhaps TRBD2 (6 bases). The CDR3 runs to 16 residues. Trimming cost V 3 bases and J 4 bases, with 16 bases left between them. The V gene's germline CDR1 is SGHDN and CDR2 FVKESK.

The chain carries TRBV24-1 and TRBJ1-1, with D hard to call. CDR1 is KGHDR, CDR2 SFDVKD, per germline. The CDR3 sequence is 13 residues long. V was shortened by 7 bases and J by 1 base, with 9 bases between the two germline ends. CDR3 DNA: TGTGCCACCAGCCGAGGGAGGAACACTGAAGCTTTCTTT. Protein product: CATSRGRNTEAFF.

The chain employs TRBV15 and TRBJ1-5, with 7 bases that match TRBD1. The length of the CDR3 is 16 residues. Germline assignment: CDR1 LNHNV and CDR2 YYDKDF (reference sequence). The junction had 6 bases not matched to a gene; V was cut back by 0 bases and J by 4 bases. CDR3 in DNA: TGTGCCACCAGCAGAGATTGGCCAGGGGGAAATCAGCCCCAGCATTTT. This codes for CATSRDWPGGNQPQHF. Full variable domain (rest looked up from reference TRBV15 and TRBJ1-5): DAMVIQNPRYQVTQFGKPVTLSCSQTLNHNVMYWYQQKSSQAPKLLFHYYDKDFNNEADTPDNFQSRRPNTSFCFLDIRSPGLGDTAMYLCATSRDWPGGNQPQHFGDGTRLSIL.

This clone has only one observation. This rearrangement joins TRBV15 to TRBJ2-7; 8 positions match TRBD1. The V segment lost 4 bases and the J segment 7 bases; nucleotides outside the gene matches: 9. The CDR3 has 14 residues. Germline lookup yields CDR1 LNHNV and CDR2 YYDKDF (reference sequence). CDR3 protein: CATSIDRGRWEQYF. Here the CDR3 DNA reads TGTGCCACCAGCATAGACAGGGGCAGATGGGAGCAGTACTTC.

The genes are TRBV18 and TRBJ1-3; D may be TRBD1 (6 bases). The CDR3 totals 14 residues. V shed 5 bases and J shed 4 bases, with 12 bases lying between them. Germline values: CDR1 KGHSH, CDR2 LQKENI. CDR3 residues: CASSANRAGNTIYF. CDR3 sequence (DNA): TGTGCCAGCTCAGCGAACAGGGCCGGAAACACCATATATTTT.

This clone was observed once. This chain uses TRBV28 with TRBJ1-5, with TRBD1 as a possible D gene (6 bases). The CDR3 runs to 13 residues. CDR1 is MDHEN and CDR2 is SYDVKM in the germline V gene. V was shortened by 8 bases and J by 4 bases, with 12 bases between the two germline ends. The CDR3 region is CASGRTVNQPQHF. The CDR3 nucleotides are TGTGCCAGCGGGCGGACAGTTAATCAGCCCCAGCATTTT.